This record covers a single T cell receptor beta chain. This sample is part of a study of CD8 T cells in Susac syndrome. Germline V CDR1 and CDR2: DFQATT, SNEGSKA (reference sequence). V shed 0 bases, J shed 7 bases, and the junction held 2 bases outside the gene matches. The CDR3 has 12 residues. A quantity of about 0.5 to 1 ug RNA underwent reverse transcription using random hexamers. TCRdb reprocessed the immunoSEQ multiplex PCR reads with MiXCR, giving one entry per CDR3 protein. The top ten clones hold about 0.15% of a sample with 210,000 or so distinct CDR3 sequences, 94% of them seen once. The receptor was derived from a human donor with Susac syndrome. The sequenced sample was CD4+ T cells from PBMCs. The V and J genes are TRBV20-1 and TRBJ1-2; 7 nucleotides agree with TRBD1. The CDR3: CSAREGGTGYTF. CDR3 coding DNA: TGCAGTGCTAGAGAAGGGGGCACTGGCTACACCTTC.